The sequence of this TCR beta chain was determined in a study of blood T cell repertoires in COVID-19. Study at large: Specimens from acute and convalescent COVID-19 originated in the United States, Italy and Spain.

Unmatched junction bases numbered 7, after V lost 5 bases and J lost 4 bases. The V gene's germline CDR1 is MDHEN and CDR2 SYDVKM. The CDR3 has 14 amino acids. Some clones are missing from TCRdb's copy, which holds only in-frame ones; the method was immunoSEQ multiplex PCR. The data show tens of thousands of clones, with roughly 74% seen just once and around 60% held by the top ten. The clonotype originates from an elderly man with acute or convalescent COVID-19. The V gene is TRBV28, the J gene TRBJ1-2; 7 bases line up with TRBD1. The sequencing sample was made of peripheral blood. The CDR3 loop is CASSLDRVGYGYTF. The CDR3 coding sequence is TGTGCCAGCAGTCTTGACAGGGTTGGCTATGGCTACACCTTC.